The clone carrying this T cell receptor beta chain occurred many times. This CDR3 is built from 15 residues. Looked up from germline, CDR1 is MNHEY and CDR2 is SMNVEV (reference sequence). The V end was cut by 6 bases, the J end by 4 bases, with 16 bases between. This entry comes from a study of regulatory T cells in long-lasting Graves disease. Study-wide context: Duration of antithyroid drug therapy among newly diagnosed Graves' patients was under 3 months.

Specified time point: newly diagnosed GD, antithyroid drugs for less than 3 months. Following extraction of RNA from PBMCs, that RNA was used to make the TCR library. Arm-PCR with iRepertoire HTBI primers amplified the CDR3 regions for these TCR beta libraries. TCRdb re-called the multiplex PCR reads through MiXCR, storing one row per CDR3 protein. The sample holds fewer than 350,000 distinct CDR3 sequences, 18% seen once. This specimen was peripheral blood mononuclear cells (PBMCs), taken at new diagnosis, from a patient treated with antithyroid drugs. The receptor was derived from a female donor with Graves disease. The rearrangement uses TRBV27 and TRBJ1-3; tentatively, D is TRBD1 (6 bases). The CDR3 sequence: CASRRLGGRGNTIYF. CDR3 bases: TGTGCCAGCAGACGCCTTGGGGGGCGCGGAAACACCATATATTTT.